These 15 T cell receptor beta chains came from one sample sequenced in a study of blood T cell repertoires in COVID-19. Assay: immunoSEQ multiplex PCR; the TCRdb copy retains only in-frame clones and omits some. Of about 220,000 clones listed, more than 80% are singletons. Sequencing was performed on peripheral blood. The receptors were sampled from a man aged 30-40 years who had recovered from COVID-19.

The V call is TRBV7-9, the J call TRBJ2-7; 8 positions match TRBD1. V was clipped by 5 bases and J by 6 bases; unmatched bases: 12. Germline-derived CDR1 and CDR2 are SEHNR and FQNEAQ (reference sequence). The CDR3 is made up of 15 amino acids. In DNA form, the CDR3 reads TGTGCCAGCAGCCCACCCGCAGGGGGCTTGGCCGAGCAGTACTTC. It codes for CASSPPAGGLAEQYF.

This chain joins TRBV4-2 and TRBJ1-5; D is uncertain. This CDR3 is 14 amino acids long. Trimming left V 0 bases short and J 10 bases short, with 13 bases between. The germline gives CDR1 LGHNA, CDR2 YNFKEQ. In DNA, the CDR3 is TGTGCCAGCAGCCAAGAACGAGGGTCCCTTCCCCAGCATTTT. Translated: CASSQERGSLPQHF.

This clone was seen more than once but under ten times. This chain links TRBV18 with TRBJ2-1, with a possible D match to TRBD2 (5 bases). The V end lost 4 bases, the J end lost 8 bases, and 18 bases lay between the germline ends. This CDR3 contains 15 residues. Germline V lookup: CDR1 KGHSH, CDR2 LQKENI. CDR3 protein: CASSRLAIVSDEQFF. DNA for the CDR3: TGTGCCAGCTCACGCCTAGCTATAGTTTCCGATGAGCAGTTCTTC.

The V and J genes are TRBV3-1 (or the pseudogene TRBV3-2) and TRBJ2-5; TRBD1 agrees at 8 bases. Germline loops: CDR1 LGHDT, CDR2 YNNKEL (reference sequence). With 4 bases clipped from V and 5 bases from J, the junction kept 6 bases outside the gene matches. The CDR3 has 14 residues. The chain's CDR3 is CASSRSDRGETQYF. The CDR3 region has the DNA TGTGCCAGCAGCCGCAGCGACAGGGGTGAGACCCAGTACTTC.

The chain recombines TRBV9 with TRBJ2-7, with 7 nucleotides matching TRBD1. With 3 bases clipped from V and 5 bases from J, the junction kept 11 bases outside the gene matches. Germline CDR1 SGDLS, CDR2 YYNGEE. This CDR3 comprises 15 residues. CDR3 region: CASSAGRGPRHEQYF. The CDR3 DNA follows: TGTGCCAGCAGCGCCGGAAGGGGGCCCCGCCACGAGCAGTACTTC. The whole variable domain, remainder taken from reference TRBV9 and TRBJ2-7, is DSGVTQTPKHLITATGQRVTLRCSPRSGDLSVYWYQQSLDQGLQFLIQYYNGEERAKGNILERFSAQQFPDLHSELNLSSLELGDSALYFCASSAGRGPRHEQYFGPGTRLTVT.

The chain has TRBV10-1 and TRBJ2-1; TRBD2 matches at 9 bases. The CDR3 has 14 amino acids. Germline CDR1 and CDR2: WNHNN and SYGVQD (reference sequence). V gave up 6 bases and J gave up 7 bases; unmatched junction bases: 7. The CDR3 reads CASRGSGGLNEQFF. Here the CDR3 DNA reads TGCGCCAGCAGAGGAAGCGGGGGGCTAAATGAGCAGTTCTTC.

Here the CDR3 reads CASSLARVTEAFF. In DNA, the CDR3 is TGTGCCAGCAGCTTAGCCAGGGTAACTGAAGCTTTCTTT. The rearrangement joins TRBV11-3 to TRBJ1-1; TRBD1 might be the D (5 bases). V was shortened by 1 base and J by 5 bases, with 8 bases between the two germline ends. This CDR3 contains 13 residues. In germline, CDR1 is SGHNT, CDR2 YENEEA.

V gene TRBV4-1 combines with J gene TRBJ2-3; D perhaps matches TRBD1 (6 bases). The CDR3 consists of 15 residues. Trimming removed 3 bases from V and 2 bases from J, with 12 bases in between. Germline CDR1 is MGHRA and CDR2 is YSYEKL. CDR3 region: CASSHVGQYTDTQYF. The CDR3 DNA is TGCGCCAGCAGCCATGTAGGACAGTACACAGATACGCAGTATTTT.

Note on this clone: Other DNA sequences from this sample encode an identical CDR3 as well. This chain connects TRBV9 to TRBJ1-5; possibly TRBD1 for D (6 bases). V lost 0 bases, J lost 2 bases, and 6 bases lay in between. CDR1 and CDR2 (germline): SGDLS, YYNGEE. The CDR3 runs to 14 residues. CDR3 DNA: TGTGCCAGCAGCGTAGGACAGGGCAATCAGCCCCAGCATTTT. It yields the protein CASSVGQGNQPQHF.

As regards this clone: At one end the junction does not follow the germline gene, possibly because of a read error. The chain employs TRBV6-1 and TRBJ2-5; 9 bases are shared with TRBD2. Germline CDR1 is MNHNS and CDR2 is SASEGT. The CDR3 sequence is 19 residues long. The chain's CDR3 is CASSEANWRRGGFQGTQYF. DNA of the CDR3: TGTGCCAGCAGTGAAGCCAATTGGAGGCGGGGGGGATTTCAAGGGACCCAGTACTTC.

The chain joins TRBV7-2 to TRBJ1-1; unclear D gene. The V gene lost 2 bases and the J gene lost 0 bases, with 7 bases spanning the gap. The CDR3 length is 14 residues. Germline CDR1 is SGHTA and CDR2 is FQGNSA. The CDR3 coding sequence is TGTGCCAGCAGCTTATACCAGATGAACACTGAAGCTTTCTTT. Amino acid sequence: CASSLYQMNTEAFF.

The rearrangement uses TRBV7-6 and TRBJ1-1, with 8 bases lining up with TRBD1. Trimming cost V 1 base and J 6 bases; bases outside gene matches: 4. CDR1 and CDR2 (germline): SGHVS, FNYEAQ. CDR3 length: 14 amino acids. The CDR3 coding sequence is TGTGCCAGCAGCTTAGTAACAGGGGGGGCTGAAGCTTTCTTT. Translating gives CASSLVTGGAEAFF.

The chain links TRBV25-1 to TRBJ2-7; 9 bases line up with TRBD1. V was pared by 4 bases and J by 3 bases, with 1 base of the junction left unmatched. CDR1 and CDR2 from the germline V gene are MGHDK and SYGVNS. The CDR3 is made up of 13 amino acids. In DNA form, the CDR3 reads TGTGCCAGCAGTGGGGGACAGGGCTACGAGCAGTACTTC. Translating gives CASSGGQGYEQYF.

The gene calls are TRBV4-3 and TRBJ2-5; TRBD1 aligns across 10 bases. The CDR3 runs 15 residues. V was pared by 4 bases and J by 4 bases, with 6 bases of the junction left unmatched. The germline CDR1 and CDR2 sequences are LGHNA and YSLEER. In DNA, the CDR3 is TGCGCCAGCAGCCGAGGGACAGGGGAAGGAGAGACCCAGTACTTC. It is translated as CASSRGTGEGETQYF.

This clone was seen a few times. This sequence joins TRBV9 and TRBJ1-2, with unresolved D. Germline CDR1 and CDR2: SGDLS and YYNGEE. Trimming cost V 0 bases and J 6 bases, with 9 bases left between them. The CDR3 totals 13 residues. The CDR3 loop reads CASSVALVDGYTF. Written as DNA, the CDR3 is TGTGCCAGCAGCGTAGCTCTGGTAGATGGCTACACCTTC.